This T cell receptor (beta chain) was identified during a study of shared clonotypes between healthy human individuals. Looking at the study overall: Each donor had three CD4 naive, three CD4 memory, two CD8 naive and one CD8 memory plate.

A remark on this clone: What it binds is unknown. At the DNA level, this CDR3 is encoded by other sequences in the same sample as well.

Data came from immunoSEQ multiplex PCR; TCRdb stores just in-frame clones and leaves some out. The sample yields about 2.4 million clones, under 95% seen once. Whole-study findings and limits: When compared with the clonotypes that were shared by all four sorted-subset donors, the non-shared clonotypes turned out to have lower generation probabilities.

Trimming cost V 1 base and J 2 bases, with 6 bases left between them. The CDR3 has 12 amino acids. CDR1 is GTSNPN and CDR2 is SVGIG in the germline V gene (reference sequence). What was sequenced was naive CD4+ T cells from PBMCs. Subset: CD45RA+ positively selected. The receptor comes from a man younger than 35 in good health. Some clones in this sample may be carry-over from other donors' samples. The chain combines TRBV30 with TRBJ2-7, with D possibly called TRBD1 or TRBD2 (5 bases each). CDR3 amino acids: CAWSEGPYEQYF. The CDR3 coding sequence is TGTGCCTGGAGTGAGGGACCCTACGAGCAGTACTTC.